This T cell receptor beta chain was observed in a study of T cell responses to AZD1222 COVID-19 vaccine. Here immunoSEQ multiplex PCR was the method, and the copy in TCRdb shows in-frame clones only, minus some. Among more than 90,000 clones listed, about 90% were seen once. Trimming removed 4 bases from V and 5 bases from J; junction bases left unmatched: 9. The CDR3 has 17 residues. Germline V gene sequence: CDR1 MNHEY, CDR2 SMNVEV (reference sequence). This clone has just a few counts. The V call is TRBV27, the J call TRBJ1-4; 11 bases align to TRBD1. This sequence originates from an adult in good health. The material was peripheral blood, obtained on day 0 of AZD1222 vaccination. CDR3 nucleotide sequence: TGTGCCAGCAGTTCCCCGGGACAGGGGGGAAAAAATGAAAAACTGTTTTTT. Amino acids: CASSSPGQGGKNEKLFF.